The clone carrying this T cell receptor (beta chain) is called medium-sized (0.01 to 0.1%) based on its frequency. These data belong to a study of T cell clusters in autoimmune cytopenias. One tube held mixed TRB-A and TRB-B primer pools for touch-down PCR. TCRdb re-analyzed the multiplex PCR reads; it lists each CDR3 protein once, without DNA. The table gives some 4,500 distinct CDR3 sequences; the top ten clones make up 8.5% of it. Each sample's input was 200 to 250 ng genomic DNA, 40,000 or so genome equivalents. Germline V gene lookup returns CDR1 LNHDA and CDR2 SQIVND (reference sequence). The CDR3 covers 17 residues.

This clonotype originated in a human donor with an autoimmune cytopenia or autoimmune hepatitis (not recorded which). Sequences were obtained from peripheral blood. This chain joins TRBV19 and TRBJ2-7; TCRdb outputs TRBD2, but without DNA this stays unchecked. CDR3 sequence: CASTSGGLAGDSYEQYF.